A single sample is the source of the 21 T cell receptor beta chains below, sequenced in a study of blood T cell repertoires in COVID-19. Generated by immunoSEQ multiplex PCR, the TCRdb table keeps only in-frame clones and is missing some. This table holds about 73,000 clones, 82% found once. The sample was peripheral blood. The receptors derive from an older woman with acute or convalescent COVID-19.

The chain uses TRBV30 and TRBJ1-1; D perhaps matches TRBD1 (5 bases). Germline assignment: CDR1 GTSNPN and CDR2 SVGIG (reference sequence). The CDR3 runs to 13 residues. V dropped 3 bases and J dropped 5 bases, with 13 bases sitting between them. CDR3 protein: CAWRRSGGTEAFF. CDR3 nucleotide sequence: TGTGCCTGGAGGAGGTCGGGGGGGACTGAAGCTTTCTTT.

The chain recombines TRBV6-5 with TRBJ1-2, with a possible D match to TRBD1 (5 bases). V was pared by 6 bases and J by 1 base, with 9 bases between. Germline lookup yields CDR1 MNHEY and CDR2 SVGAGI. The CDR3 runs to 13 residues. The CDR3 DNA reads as TGTGCCAGCAGGATCCAGGGTAACTATGGCTACACCTTC. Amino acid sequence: CASRIQGNYGYTF.

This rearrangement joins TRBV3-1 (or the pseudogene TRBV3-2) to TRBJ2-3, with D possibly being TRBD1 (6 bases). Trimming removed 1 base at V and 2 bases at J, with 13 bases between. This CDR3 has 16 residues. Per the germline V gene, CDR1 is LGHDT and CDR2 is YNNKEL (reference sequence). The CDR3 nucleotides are TGTGCCAGCAGCCAAGCCAGAACAGGGTTCACAGATACGCAGTATTTT. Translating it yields CASSQARTGFTDTQYF.

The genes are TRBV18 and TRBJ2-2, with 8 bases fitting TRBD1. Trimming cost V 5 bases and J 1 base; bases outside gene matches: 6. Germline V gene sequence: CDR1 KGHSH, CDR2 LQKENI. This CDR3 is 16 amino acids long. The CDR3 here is CASSTRGTGNTGELFF. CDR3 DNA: TGTGCCAGCTCAACACGCGGGACAGGGAACACCGGGGAGCTGTTTTTT.

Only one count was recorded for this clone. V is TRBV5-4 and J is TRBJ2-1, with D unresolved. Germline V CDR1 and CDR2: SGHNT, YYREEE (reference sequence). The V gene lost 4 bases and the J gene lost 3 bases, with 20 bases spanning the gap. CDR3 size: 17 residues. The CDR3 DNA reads TGTGCCAGCAGCAAATCCGGATCGGCGGTACTCTACAATGAGCAGTTCTTC. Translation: CASSKSGSAVLYNEQFF.

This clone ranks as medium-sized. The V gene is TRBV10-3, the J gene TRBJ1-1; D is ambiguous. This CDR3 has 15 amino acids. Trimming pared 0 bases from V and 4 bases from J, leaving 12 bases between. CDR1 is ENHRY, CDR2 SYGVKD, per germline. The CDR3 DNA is TGTGCCATCAGTGAGTCGGGAGGTCGGGGCACTGAAGCTTTCTTT. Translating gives CAISESGGRGTEAFF.

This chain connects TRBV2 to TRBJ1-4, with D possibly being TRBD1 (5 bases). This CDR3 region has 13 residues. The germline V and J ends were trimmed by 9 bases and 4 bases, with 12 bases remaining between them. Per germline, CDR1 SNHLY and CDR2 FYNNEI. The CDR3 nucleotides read TGTGCCAGGCGGGGGGTTAATAATGAAAAACTGTTTTTT. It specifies CARRGVNNEKLFF.

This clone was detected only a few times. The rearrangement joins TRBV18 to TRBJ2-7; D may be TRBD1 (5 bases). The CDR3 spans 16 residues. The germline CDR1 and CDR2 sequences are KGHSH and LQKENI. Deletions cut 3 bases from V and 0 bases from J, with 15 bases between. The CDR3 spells CASSPPGHFPSYEQYF. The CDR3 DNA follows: TGTGCCAGCTCACCCCCCGGACACTTCCCCTCCTACGAGCAGTACTTC.

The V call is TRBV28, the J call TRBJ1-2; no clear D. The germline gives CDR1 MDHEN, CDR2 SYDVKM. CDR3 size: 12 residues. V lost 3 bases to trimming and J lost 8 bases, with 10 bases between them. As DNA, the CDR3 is TGTGCCAGCAGTTTGAGAGGGAGGGGCTACACCTTC. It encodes CASSLRGRGYTF.

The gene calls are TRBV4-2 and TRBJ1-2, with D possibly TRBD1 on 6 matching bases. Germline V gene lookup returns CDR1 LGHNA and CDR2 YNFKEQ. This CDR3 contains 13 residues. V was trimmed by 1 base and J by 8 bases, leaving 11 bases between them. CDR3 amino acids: CASSQASGVGYTF. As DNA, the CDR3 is TGTGCCAGCAGCCAAGCCTCAGGGGTCGGCTACACCTTC.

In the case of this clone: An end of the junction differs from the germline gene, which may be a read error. DNA for the CDR3: TGTGCCAGCAGCACCGGGACTGTAATCTTT. It is translated as CASSTGTVIF. J is TRBJ1-4 and V is TRBV2; tentatively, D is TRBD1 (5 bases). The CDR3 consists of 10 residues. CDR1 and CDR2 (germline): SNHLY, FYNNEI.

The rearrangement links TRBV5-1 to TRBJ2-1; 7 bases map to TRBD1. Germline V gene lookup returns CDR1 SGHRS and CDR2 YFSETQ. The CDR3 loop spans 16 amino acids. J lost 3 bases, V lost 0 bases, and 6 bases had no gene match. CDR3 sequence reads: CASSLDGDRFYNEQFF. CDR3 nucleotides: TGCGCCAGCAGCTTGGATGGGGACAGATTCTACAATGAGCAGTTCTTC.

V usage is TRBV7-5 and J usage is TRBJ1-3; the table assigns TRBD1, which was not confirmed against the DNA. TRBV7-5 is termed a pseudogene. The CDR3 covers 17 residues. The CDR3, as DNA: TGTGCCAGAAGCTTAACCCCTGGGCAGAACTCTGGAAACACCATATATTTT. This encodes CARSLTPGQNSGNTIYF.

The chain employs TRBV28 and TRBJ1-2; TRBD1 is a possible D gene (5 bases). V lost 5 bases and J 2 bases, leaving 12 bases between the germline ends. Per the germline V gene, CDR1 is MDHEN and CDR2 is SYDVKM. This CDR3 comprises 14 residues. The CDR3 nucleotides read TGTGCCAGCAGTATTCTCGGGGGGAACTATGGCTACACCTTC. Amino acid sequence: CASSILGGNYGYTF.

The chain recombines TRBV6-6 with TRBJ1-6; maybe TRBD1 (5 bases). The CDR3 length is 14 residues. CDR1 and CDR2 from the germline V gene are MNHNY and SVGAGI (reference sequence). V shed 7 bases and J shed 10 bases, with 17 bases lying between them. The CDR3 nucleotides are TGTGCCAGCAATCCCCGGGTCAGGGTATCACCCCTCCACTTT. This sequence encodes CASNPRVRVSPLHF.

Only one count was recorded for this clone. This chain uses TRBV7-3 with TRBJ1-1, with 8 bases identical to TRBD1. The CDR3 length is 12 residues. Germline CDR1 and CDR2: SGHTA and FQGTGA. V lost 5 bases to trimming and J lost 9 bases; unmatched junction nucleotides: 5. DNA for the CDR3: TGTGCCAGCAGCCCCGGACAGGGCAAAGCTTTCTTT. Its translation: CASSPGQGKAFF.

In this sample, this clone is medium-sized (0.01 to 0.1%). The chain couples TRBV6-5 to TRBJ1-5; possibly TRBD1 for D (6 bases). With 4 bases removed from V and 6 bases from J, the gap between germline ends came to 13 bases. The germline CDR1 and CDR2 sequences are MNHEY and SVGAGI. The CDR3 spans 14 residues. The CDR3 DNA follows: TGTGCCAGCAGTTTTCGACAGGCAAGTCAGCCCCAGCATTTT. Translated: CASSFRQASQPQHF.

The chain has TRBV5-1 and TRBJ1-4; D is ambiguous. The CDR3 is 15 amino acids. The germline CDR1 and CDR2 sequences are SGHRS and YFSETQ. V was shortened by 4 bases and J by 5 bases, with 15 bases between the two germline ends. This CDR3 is CASSAGRGVNEKLFF. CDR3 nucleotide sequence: TGCGCCAGCAGCGCAGGACGGGGAGTAAATGAAAAACTGTTTTTT.

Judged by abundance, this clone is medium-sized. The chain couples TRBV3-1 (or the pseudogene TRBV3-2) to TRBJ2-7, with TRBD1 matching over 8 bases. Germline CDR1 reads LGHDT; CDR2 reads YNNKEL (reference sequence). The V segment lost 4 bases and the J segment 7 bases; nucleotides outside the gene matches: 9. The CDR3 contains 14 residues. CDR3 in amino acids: CASSPTGERGEQYF. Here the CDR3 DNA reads TGTGCCAGCAGCCCGACAGGGGAGCGAGGTGAGCAGTACTTC.

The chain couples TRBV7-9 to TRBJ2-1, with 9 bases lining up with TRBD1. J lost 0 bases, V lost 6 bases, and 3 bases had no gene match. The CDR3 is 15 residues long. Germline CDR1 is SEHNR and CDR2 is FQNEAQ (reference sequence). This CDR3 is CASRQDRGSYNEQFF. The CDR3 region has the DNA TGTGCCAGCAGACAGGACAGGGGCTCCTACAATGAGCAGTTCTTC.

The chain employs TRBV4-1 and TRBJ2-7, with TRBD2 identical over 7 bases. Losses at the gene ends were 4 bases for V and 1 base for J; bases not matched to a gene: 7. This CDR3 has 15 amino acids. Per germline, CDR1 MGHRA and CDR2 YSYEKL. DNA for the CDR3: TGCGCCAGCAGCCCCCCTGGGAGGGCATCCTACGAGCAGTACTTC. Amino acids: CASSPPGRASYEQYF.